These 25 T cell receptor beta chains originate from one sample sequenced in a study of CD8+ T cells in alopecia areata. TCR sequencing used cDNA made by reverse transcription of extracted RNA. Clones were sequenced by immunoSEQ multiplex PCR, and TCRdb holds only the in-frame ones, with some missing. Of some 150,000 clones in the sample, 45% to 55% were seen once. This sample comprised CD8+ T cells sorted from blood, obtained at week 0. All receptors derive from a human donor with alopecia areata.

In this sample, this clone turned up a few times. The chain is built from TRBV6-4 and TRBJ1-2, with D perhaps TRBD1 (5 bases). The CDR3 contains 14 residues. V lost 0 bases and J 6 bases, leaving 11 bases between the germline ends. Germline CDR1 is MRHNA and CDR2 is SNTAGT. The CDR3 bases are TGTGCCAGCAGTGACTCTATAACAGGAAATGGCTACACCTTC. It codes for CASSDSITGNGYTF.

This clone was seen a few times. The rearrangement links TRBV7-9 to TRBJ2-1; D possibly uses TRBD1 or TRBD2 (5 bases each). The CDR3 covers 14 residues. V lost 4 bases to trimming and J lost 5 bases, with 12 bases between them. Germline V lookup: CDR1 SEHNR, CDR2 FQNEAQ (reference sequence). The CDR3 reads CASSSPGPNNEQFF. The DNA of the CDR3 is TGTGCCAGCAGCTCACCGGGACCAAACAATGAGCAGTTCTTC.

This clone showed up just a few times. The chain has TRBV29-1 and TRBJ2-5, with D tentatively TRBD2 (6 bases). Germline CDR1 SQVTM, CDR2 ANQGSEA. This CDR3 comprises 11 residues. V gave up 4 bases and J gave up 3 bases, with 6 bases separating them. The CDR3 nucleotides read TGCAGCGTTGGCGGGGAAGAGACCCAGTACTTC. Protein product: CSVGGEETQYF.

This clone was found a few times. The genes are TRBV5-1 and TRBJ2-1, with D perhaps matching TRBD1 (7 bases). V was pared by 0 bases and J by 13 bases, with 26 bases between. This CDR3 has 17 amino acids. Germline CDR1 is SGHRS and CDR2 is YFSETQ. CDR3 in DNA: TGCGCCAGCAGCTTGGCCGGGGGCTGGGGCGGGACAGCGGCTCAGTTCTTC. Amino acid sequence: CASSLAGGWGGTAAQFF.

The rearrangement joins TRBV30 to TRBJ1-2; 8 nucleotides agree with TRBD1. Per the germline V gene, CDR1 is GTSNPN and CDR2 is SVGIG (reference sequence). The CDR3 totals 13 residues. Losses at the gene ends were 5 bases for V and 2 bases for J; bases not matched to a gene: 4. CDR3 nucleotides: TGTGCCTGGGTGGGACAGGAAAACTATGGCTACACCTTC. Its protein product is CAWVGQENYGYTF. Filled out from reference TRBV30 and TRBJ1-2, the complete variable domain reads SQTIHQWPATLVQPVGSPLSLECTVEGTSNPNLYWYRQAAGRGLQLLFYSVGIGQISSEVPQNLSASRPQDRQFILSSKKLLLSDSGFYLCAWVGQENYGYTFGSGTRLTVV.

The chain recombines TRBV4-3 with TRBJ2-7; 9 nucleotides align to TRBD2. The CDR3 is 15 amino acids. Germline V CDR1 and CDR2: LGHNA, YSLEER. The J segment lost 3 bases and the V segment lost 0 bases, leaving 3 bases of the junction unmatched. CDR3 nucleotides: TGCGCCAGCAGCCAAGATCGGCGGGGGGGCTACGAGCAGTACTTC. This codes for CASSQDRRGGYEQYF.

This clone was seen only a few times. Here the CDR3 reads CASSSGRTDTQYF. The CDR3 DNA is TGTGCCAGCAGTTCAGGTCGAACGGATACGCAGTATTTT. The chain carries TRBV27 and TRBJ2-3; the D is unclear. Trimming took off 4 bases at V and 6 bases at J, with 11 bases between the two ends. Germline CDR1 reads MNHEY; CDR2 reads SMNVEV (reference sequence). The CDR3 extends over 13 amino acids.

This clone came up once. The chain joins TRBV30 to TRBJ1-1; D perhaps matches TRBD1 (6 bases). This CDR3 spans 13 amino acids. Per the germline V gene, CDR1 is GTSNPN and CDR2 is SVGIG (reference sequence). V lost 0 bases, J lost 11 bases, and 16 bases lay in between. The CDR3 DNA follows: TGTGCCTGGAGTGTAGGGTTAAGGGGGGAGGCTTTCTTT. It codes for CAWSVGLRGEAFF.

J is TRBJ2-6 and V is TRBV13; the D gene is possibly TRBD2 (6 bases). The length of the CDR3 is 16 residues. Between the trimmed V and J ends, which lost 1 base and 0 bases, there was a span of 7 bases. The V gene's germline CDR1 is PRHDT and CDR2 FYEKMQ (reference sequence). CDR3 amino acids: CASSLAGDSGANVLTF. For the CDR3, the DNA is TGTGCCAGCAGCTTAGCGGGAGACTCTGGGGCCAACGTCCTGACTTTC.

The chain is built from TRBV27 and TRBJ2-1; D is undetermined. This CDR3 region has 12 residues. Germline CDR1 MNHEY, CDR2 SMNVEV (reference sequence). Trimming removed 6 bases at V and 6 bases at J, with 9 bases between. For the CDR3, the DNA is TGTGCCAGCAGCAAACCGGGCAATGAGCAGTTCTTC. It specifies CASSKPGNEQFF.

The sample holds a few counts of this clone. Other nucleotide sequences from this sample produce the same CDR3. The rearrangement links TRBV4-3 to TRBJ1-1, with 9 positions matching TRBD1. This CDR3 has 15 amino acids. The germline gives CDR1 LGHNA, CDR2 YSLEER. The J segment lost 3 bases and the V segment lost 0 bases, leaving 2 bases of the junction unmatched. The CDR3, as DNA: TGCGCCAGCAGCCAAGATAGGACAGGGGACACTGAAGCTTTCTTT. It yields the protein CASSQDRTGDTEAFF.

The CDR3: CATTEDRYSYEQYF. The CDR3 nucleotides read TGTGCCACCACCGAGGACCGATACTCCTACGAGCAGTACTTC. The V call is TRBV15, the J call TRBJ2-7; D gene unclear. The V gene's germline CDR1 is LNHNV and CDR2 YYDKDF (reference sequence). V was trimmed by 7 bases and J by 0 bases, leaving 13 bases between them. The CDR3 spans 14 residues.

The chain couples TRBV29-1 to TRBJ1-2; D ambiguous. V was clipped by 6 bases and J by 6 bases, with 17 bases between them. The CDR3 totals 13 residues. Germline CDR1 reads SQVTM; CDR2 reads ANQGSEA. The chain's CDR3 is CSVIAEGIDGYTF. Written as DNA, the CDR3 is TGCAGCGTGATCGCGGAAGGGATCGATGGCTACACCTTC.

Only a few counts were recorded for this clone. The CDR3 DNA sequence: TGTGCCAGCAGCTTAGGCCCAGGCTACGAGCAGTACTTC. Protein product: CASSLGPGYEQYF. The chain combines TRBV7-9 with TRBJ2-7, with no clear D. Germline-derived CDR1 and CDR2 are SEHNR and FQNEAQ (reference sequence). CDR3 length: 13 residues. V lost 1 base and J lost 3, with 7 bases in between.

The chain recombines TRBV4-3 with TRBJ1-2; D remains ambiguous. CDR3 length: 15 amino acids. Between the trimmed V and J ends, which lost 0 bases and 4 bases, there was a span of 12 bases. Looked up from germline, CDR1 is LGHNA and CDR2 is YSLEER. The CDR3 DNA sequence: TGCGCCAGCAGCCAAGATAAGGCAGGTGGCTATGGCTACACCTTC. Translated: CASSQDKAGGYGYTF.

The V and J genes are TRBV25-1 and TRBJ2-2; D possibly corresponds to TRBD1 (5 bases). Germline lookup yields CDR1 MGHDK and CDR2 SYGVNS. The CDR3 totals 11 residues. Trimming removed 8 bases from V and 6 bases from J, with 7 bases in between. CDR3 amino acids: CASQGPGELFF. CDR3 DNA: TGTGCCAGCCAGGGTCCCGGGGAGCTGTTTTTT.

The chain couples TRBV11-2 to TRBJ2-3; maybe TRBD2 (5 bases). Germline CDR1 reads SGHAT; CDR2 reads FQNNGV. Trimming shortened V by 2 bases and J by 6 bases, and 18 bases separated the two germline ends. There are 16 residues in the CDR3. DNA of the CDR3: TGTGCCAGCAGCTTAATGAGCGGACTCCCCGCCGATACGCAGTATTTT. Its translation is CASSLMSGLPADTQYF. The entire variable domain, with the rest obtained from reference TRBV11-2 and TRBJ2-3, is as follows: EAGVAQSPRYKIIEKRQSVAFWCNPISGHATLYWYQQILGQGPKLLIQFQNNGVVDDSQLPKDRFSAERLKGVDSTLKIQPAKLEDSAVYLCASSLMSGLPADTQYFGPGTRLTVL.

This clone was recorded only once. V and J are TRBV7-8 and TRBJ2-5, with TRBD1 matching over 7 bases. This CDR3 comprises 16 residues. Trimming took 5 bases from V and 1 from J; bases not matched to a gene: 10. Germline CDR1 is SGHVS and CDR2 is FQNEAQ. The CDR3 loop reads CASSTRQGLSQETQYF. CDR3 DNA sequence: TGTGCCAGCAGCACAAGACAGGGCTTATCCCAAGAGACCCAGTACTTC.

The chain is built from TRBV7-9 and TRBJ1-1; D unresolved. Trimming left V 1 base short and J 3 bases short, with 12 bases between. CDR1 is SEHNR, CDR2 FQNEAQ, per germline (reference sequence). The CDR3 has 15 residues. The CDR3 coding sequence is TGTGCCAGCAGCTTAGAGGGTCGAACTTACACTGAAGCTTTCTTT. This codes for CASSLEGRTYTEAFF.

This chain uses TRBV5-6 with TRBJ2-2; D is unclear. The CDR3 spans 13 residues. Germline V gene sequence: CDR1 SGHDT, CDR2 YYEEEE. V lost 0 bases and J lost 5, with 5 bases in between. The CDR3 reads CASSLEETGELFF. Here the CDR3 DNA reads TGTGCCAGCAGCTTGGAAGAAACCGGGGAGCTGTTTTTT.

This rearrangement joins TRBV7-2 to TRBJ2-6; D might be TRBD2 (5 bases). This CDR3 has 16 residues. V was shortened by 3 bases and J by 1 base, with 10 bases between the two germline ends. Looked up from germline, CDR1 is SGHTA and CDR2 is FQGNSA. For the CDR3, the DNA is TGTGCCAGCAGCTTTTTGGACTGGTCTGGGGCCAACGTCCTGACTTTC. Its protein product is CASSFLDWSGANVLTF.

The chain links TRBV15 to TRBJ2-7; TRBD1 aligns across 8 bases. Germline assignment: CDR1 LNHNV and CDR2 YYDKDF (reference sequence). CDR3 length equals 14 residues. Trimming took 4 bases from V and 2 from J; bases not matched to a gene: 4. CDR3 DNA sequence: TGTGCCACCAGCATCGGACAGGGTACCTACGAGCAGTACTTC. Its translation: CATSIGQGTYEQYF.

This clone has at least ten counts. V and J are TRBV19 and TRBJ2-7; 13 bases agree with TRBD2. The CDR3 totals 15 residues. Germline-derived CDR1 and CDR2 are LNHDA and SQIVND (reference sequence). V lost 5 bases, J lost 4 bases, and 5 bases stayed unmatched. In DNA form, the CDR3 reads TGTGCCAGTAGTCCGACTAGCGGGGGGCTTTACGAGCAGTACTTC. It codes for CASSPTSGGLYEQYF.

V gene TRBV6-5 combines with J gene TRBJ1-1; perhaps TRBD1 as D (6 bases). Germline CDR1 reads MNHEY; CDR2 reads SVGAGI. Trimming took off 4 bases at V and 5 bases at J, with 17 bases between the two ends. This CDR3 has 15 amino acids. CDR3 nucleotides: TGTGCCAGCAGTTTGACGGCAGGGGCTGGAACTGAAGCTTTCTTT. Residues: CASSLTAGAGTEAFF.

This clone was counted a few times. The V gene is TRBV29-1, the J gene TRBJ2-1, with a possible D match to TRBD2 (6 bases). The CDR3 runs 11 residues. Germline loops: CDR1 SQVTM, CDR2 ANQGSEA. V was cut by 4 bases and J by 7 bases, with 8 bases left in between. CDR3 nucleotides: TGCAGCGTTGTGGCGGGGAATGAGCAGTTCTTC. This translates into CSVVAGNEQFF.